This T cell receptor beta chain was captured by sequencing in a study of blood T cells in healthy people across ages. This clonotype occurred a few times. Primers used in a second PCR of about 7 to 12 cycles were a sample-barcoded 5' primer and a J-beta primer mix. From the 5' RACE reads, TCRdb called clonotypes with MiXCR, one entry per CDR3 protein. The table lists fewer than 2,000,000 distinct CDR3 sequences, around 35% of them singletons. Researchers isolated at least 7 million PBMCs per sample. CDR3 length: 17 amino acids. Germline CDR1 reads MNHEY; CDR2 reads SVGEGT. Trimming pared 9 bases from V and 2 bases from J, leaving 23 bases between.

The rearrangement joins TRBV6-2 or TRBV6-3 to TRBJ1-5; TRBD1 might be the D (5 bases). Sequencing was carried out using blood. The receptor was isolated from a woman aged 30 to 39 in good health. The CDR3 here is CASRDAPGRSGNQPQHF. The CDR3 DNA sequence: TGTGCCAGTCGCGACGCCCCAGGGAGGTCAGGCAATCAGCCCCAGCATTTT.